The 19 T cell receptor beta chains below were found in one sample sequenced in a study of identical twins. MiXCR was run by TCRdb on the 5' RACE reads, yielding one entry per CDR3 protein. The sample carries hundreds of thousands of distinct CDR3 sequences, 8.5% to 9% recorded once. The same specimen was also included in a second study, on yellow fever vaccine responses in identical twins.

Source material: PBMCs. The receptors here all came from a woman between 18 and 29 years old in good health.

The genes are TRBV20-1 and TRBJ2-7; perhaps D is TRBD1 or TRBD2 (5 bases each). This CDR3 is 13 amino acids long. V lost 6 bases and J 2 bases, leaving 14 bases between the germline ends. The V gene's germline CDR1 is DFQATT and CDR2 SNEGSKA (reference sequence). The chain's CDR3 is CSAPGTFTYEQYF. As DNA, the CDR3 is TGCAGTGCCCCCGGGACCTTTACCTACGAGCAGTACTTC.

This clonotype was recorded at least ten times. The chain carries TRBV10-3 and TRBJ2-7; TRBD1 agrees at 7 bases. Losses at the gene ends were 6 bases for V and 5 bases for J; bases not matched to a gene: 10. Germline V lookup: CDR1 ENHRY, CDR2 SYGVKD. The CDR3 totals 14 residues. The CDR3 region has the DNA TGTGCCATCAGGGGACCGGGACAGCCTGACGAGCAGTACTTC. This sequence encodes CAIRGPGQPDEQYF.

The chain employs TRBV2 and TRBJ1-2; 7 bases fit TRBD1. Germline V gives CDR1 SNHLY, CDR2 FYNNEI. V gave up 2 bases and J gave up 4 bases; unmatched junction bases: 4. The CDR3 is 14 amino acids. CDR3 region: CASSETGDSYGYTF. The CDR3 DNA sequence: TGTGCCAGCAGTGAAACAGGGGATAGCTATGGCTACACCTTC.

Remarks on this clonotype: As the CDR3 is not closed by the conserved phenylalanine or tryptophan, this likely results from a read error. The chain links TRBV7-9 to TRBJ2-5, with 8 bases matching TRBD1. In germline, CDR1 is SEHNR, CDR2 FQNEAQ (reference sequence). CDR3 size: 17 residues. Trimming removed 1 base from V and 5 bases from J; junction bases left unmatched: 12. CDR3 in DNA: TGTGCCAGCAGCTTAGGTGGGACAGGAGGGATTCAGGAGACCCAGTACTAC. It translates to CASSLGGTGGIQETQYY.

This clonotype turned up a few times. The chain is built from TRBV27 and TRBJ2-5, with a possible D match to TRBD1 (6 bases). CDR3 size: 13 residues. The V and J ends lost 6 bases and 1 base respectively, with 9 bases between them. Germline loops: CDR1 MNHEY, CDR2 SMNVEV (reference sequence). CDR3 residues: CASRLDSQETQYF. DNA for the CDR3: TGTGCCAGCAGGTTGGACAGCCAAGAGACCCAGTACTTC.

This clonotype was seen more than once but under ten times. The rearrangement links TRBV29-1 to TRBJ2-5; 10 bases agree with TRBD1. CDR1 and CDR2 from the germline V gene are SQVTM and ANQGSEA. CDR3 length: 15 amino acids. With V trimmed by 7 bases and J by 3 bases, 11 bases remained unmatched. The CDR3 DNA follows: TGCAGCGGTAGCGATGGGACAGGGGAGGAAGAGACCCAGTACTTC. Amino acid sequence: CSGSDGTGEEETQYF. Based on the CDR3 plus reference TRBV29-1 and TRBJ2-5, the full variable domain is SAVISQKPSRDICQRGTSLTIQCQVDSQVTMMFWYRQQPGQSLTLIATANQGSEATYESGFVIDKFPISRPNLTFSTLTVSNMSPEDSSIYLCSGSDGTGEEETQYFGPGTRLLVL.

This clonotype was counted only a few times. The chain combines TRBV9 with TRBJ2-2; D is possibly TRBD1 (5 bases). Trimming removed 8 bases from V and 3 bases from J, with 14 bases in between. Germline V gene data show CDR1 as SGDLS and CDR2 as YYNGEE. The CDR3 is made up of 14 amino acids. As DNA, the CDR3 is TGTGCCAGTCATTCAGGGCAATACACCGGGGAGCTGTTTTTT. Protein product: CASHSGQYTGELFF.

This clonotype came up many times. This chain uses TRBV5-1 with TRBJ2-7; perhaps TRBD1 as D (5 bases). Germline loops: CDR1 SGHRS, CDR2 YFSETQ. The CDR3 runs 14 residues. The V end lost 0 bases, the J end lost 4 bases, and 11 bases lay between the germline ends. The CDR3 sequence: CASSLGREEYEQYF. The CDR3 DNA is TGCGCCAGCAGCTTGGGCAGGGAAGAATACGAGCAGTACTTC.

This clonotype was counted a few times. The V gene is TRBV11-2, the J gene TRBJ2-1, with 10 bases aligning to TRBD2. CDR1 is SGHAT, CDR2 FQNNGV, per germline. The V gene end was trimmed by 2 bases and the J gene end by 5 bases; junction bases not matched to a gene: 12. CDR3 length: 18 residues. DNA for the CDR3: TGTGCCAGCAGCTTACGATCGGCTAGCGGGAGCTTAAACAATGAGCAGTTCTTC. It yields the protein CASSLRSASGSLNNEQFF.

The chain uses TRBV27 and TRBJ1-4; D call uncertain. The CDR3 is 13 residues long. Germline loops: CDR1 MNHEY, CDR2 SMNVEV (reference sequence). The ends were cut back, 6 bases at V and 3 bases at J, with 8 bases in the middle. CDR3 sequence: CASRSQANEKLFF. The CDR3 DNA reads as TGTGCCAGCAGGTCCCAGGCTAATGAAAAACTGTTTTTT.

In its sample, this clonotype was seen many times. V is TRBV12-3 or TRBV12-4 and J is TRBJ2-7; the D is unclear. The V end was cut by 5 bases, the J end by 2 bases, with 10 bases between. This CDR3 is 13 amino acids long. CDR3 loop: CASSQASTYEQYF. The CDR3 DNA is TGTGCCAGCAGTCAAGCCAGTACCTACGAGCAGTACTTC.

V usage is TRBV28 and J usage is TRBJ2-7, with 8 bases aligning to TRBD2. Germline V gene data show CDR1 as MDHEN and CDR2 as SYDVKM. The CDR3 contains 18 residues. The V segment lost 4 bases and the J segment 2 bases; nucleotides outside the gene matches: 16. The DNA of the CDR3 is TGTGCCAGCAGTTCCTACTTAGCGGGGCGGATCCTTCCCTACGAGCAGTACTTC. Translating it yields CASSSYLAGRILPYEQYF. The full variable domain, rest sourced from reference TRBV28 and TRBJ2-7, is DVKVTQSSRYLVKRTGEKVFLECVQDMDHENMFWYRQDPGLGLRLIYFSYDVKMKEKGDIPEGYSVSREKKERFSLILESASTNQTSMYLCASSSYLAGRILPYEQYFGPGTRLTVT.

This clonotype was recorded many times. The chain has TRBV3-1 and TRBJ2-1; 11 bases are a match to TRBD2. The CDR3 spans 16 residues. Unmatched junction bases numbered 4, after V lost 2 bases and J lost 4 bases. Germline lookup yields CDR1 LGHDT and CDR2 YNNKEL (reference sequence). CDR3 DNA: TGTGCCAGCAGCCAACTAGCGGGGGGACCATACAATGAGCAGTTCTTC. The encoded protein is CASSQLAGGPYNEQFF.

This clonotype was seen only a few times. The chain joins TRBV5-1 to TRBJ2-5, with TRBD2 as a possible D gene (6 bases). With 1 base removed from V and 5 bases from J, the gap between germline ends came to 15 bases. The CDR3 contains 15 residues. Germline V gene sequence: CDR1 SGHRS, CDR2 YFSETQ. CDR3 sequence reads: CASSLYGGGEETQYF. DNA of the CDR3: TGCGCCAGCAGCTTGTACGGGGGAGGAGAGGAGACCCAGTACTTC. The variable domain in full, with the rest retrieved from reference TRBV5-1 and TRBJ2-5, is KAGVTQTPRYLIKTRGQQVTLSCSPISGHRSVSWYQQTPGQGLQFLFEYFSETQRNKGNFPGRFSGRQFSNSRSEMNVSTLELGDSALYLCASSLYGGGEETQYFGPGTRLLVL.

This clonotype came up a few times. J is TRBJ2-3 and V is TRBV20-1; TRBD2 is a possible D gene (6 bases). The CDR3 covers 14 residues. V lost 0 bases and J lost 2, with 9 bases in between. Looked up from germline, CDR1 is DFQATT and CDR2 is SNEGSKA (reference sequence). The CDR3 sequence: CSARDGGNTDTQYF. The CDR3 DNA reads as TGCAGTGCTAGAGATGGCGGGAACACAGATACGCAGTATTTT.

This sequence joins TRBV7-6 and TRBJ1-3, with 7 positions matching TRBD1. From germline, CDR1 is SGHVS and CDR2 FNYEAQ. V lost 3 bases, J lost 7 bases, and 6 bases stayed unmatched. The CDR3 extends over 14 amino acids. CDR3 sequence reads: CASSFDRVANTIYF. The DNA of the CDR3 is TGTGCCAGCAGCTTTGACAGGGTTGCTAACACCATATATTTT.

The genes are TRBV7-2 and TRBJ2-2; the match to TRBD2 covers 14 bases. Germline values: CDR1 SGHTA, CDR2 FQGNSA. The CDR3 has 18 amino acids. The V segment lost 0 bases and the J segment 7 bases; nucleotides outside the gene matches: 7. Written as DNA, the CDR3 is TGTGCCAGCAGCTTAGCCGGGACTAGCGGGAGTTCGGTCGGGGAGCTGTTTTTT. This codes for CASSLAGTSGSSVGELFF.

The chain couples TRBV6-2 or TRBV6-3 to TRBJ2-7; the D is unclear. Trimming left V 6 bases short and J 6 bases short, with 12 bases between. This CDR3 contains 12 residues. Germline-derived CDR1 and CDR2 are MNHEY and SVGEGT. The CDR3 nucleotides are TGTGCCAGCAGCCACTCGACGGGCGAGCAGTACTTC. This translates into CASSHSTGEQYF.

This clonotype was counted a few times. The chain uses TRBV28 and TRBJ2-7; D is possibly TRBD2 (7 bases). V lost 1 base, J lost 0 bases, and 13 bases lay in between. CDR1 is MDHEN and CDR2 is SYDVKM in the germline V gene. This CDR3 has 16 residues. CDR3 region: CASSLLGRGPSYEQYF. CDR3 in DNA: TGTGCCAGCAGTTTATTAGGGCGGGGGCCCTCCTACGAGCAGTACTTC.